This T cell receptor (beta chain) was profiled in a study of early T cells in non-severe SARS-CoV-2 infection. Across the study: Whole-blood bulk RNA, unsorted, was sequenced, and chains were unpaired.

At least ten counts were recorded for this clonotype. Germline lookup yields CDR1 SGHTA and CDR2 FQGNSA. V was shortened by 0 bases and J by 1 base, with 5 bases between the two germline ends. The CDR3 is 14 amino acids. Unique molecular identifier tags were affixed to discrete cDNA molecules. Via MiXCR, TCRdb re-called the 5' RACE reads, giving one row per CDR3 protein. Here the sample spans roughly 25,000 distinct CDR3 sequences, 4.3% being singletons. This receptor was taken from an adult who was a healthcare worker with PCR-confirmed SARS-CoV-2 infection or an uninfected control (not recorded which). Source material: whole blood. The gene calls are TRBV7-2 and TRBJ2-3; D uncertain. The CDR3 reads CASSLATGTDTQYF. The CDR3 bases are TGTGCCAGCAGCTTAGCCACGGGCACAGATACGCAGTATTTT.